This T cell receptor beta chain was recovered during a study of cytomegalovirus exposure and HLA in healthy donors. For the study at large: Findings of an earlier analysis included under 140 million unique TCR beta sequences from 170 million or so T cells. Study-wide points: It is likely that the observed cluster of highly shared sequence variants was a sequencing artifact.

Deletions cut 4 bases from V and 0 bases from J, with 28 bases between. This CDR3 spans 21 amino acids. Germline CDR1 SGHRS, CDR2 YFSETQ. To note about this clone: Its antigen is undetermined.

Participants comprised healthy donors of bone marrow. Nominally healthy donors provided the samples, though records likely missed some immune exposures. PCR primers comprised 60 Vbeta and 13 Jbeta primers. Method: immunoSEQ multiplex PCR; TCRdb's copy keeps in-frame clones and lacks some. The sample shows over 150,000 clones, about four fifths of them seen only once. Sequencing used PBMCs. The chain uses TRBV5-1 and TRBJ2-2, with D perhaps TRBD2 (6 bases). The TCR sequence derives from a girl aged 10-17 years in good health and CMV-seropositive. In DNA form, the CDR3 reads TGCGCCAGCAGCCCTGGGGCGGGACTGACAACCAATATGACGAACACCGGGGAGCTGTTTTTT. Encoded protein: CASSPGAGLTTNMTNTGELFF.